This T cell receptor (beta chain) was found in a study of blood T cells in healthy people across ages. Study results and limitations: Observed TCR beta diversity showed a strong correlation with the percentage of naive T cells as measured by flow cytometry.

Healthy individuals of Caucasian origin from Russia, aged roughly 6 to 90, served as donors. Germline CDR1 SGHTA, CDR2 FQGNSA. The CDR3 contains 15 residues. J lost 4 bases, V lost 5 bases, and 7 bases had no gene match. It was with a sample-barcoded 5' primer and a J-beta primer mix that a second PCR of roughly 7 to 12 cycles was run. TCRdb passed the 5' RACE reads through MiXCR, listing each CDR3 protein once. Of some 560,000 distinct CDR3 sequences in the sample, about 27% were seen once. Turning to this clonotype: Its antigen is not known.

This sample was also put to use in a study of T cells of mothers and their children. That work states: Samples came from three healthy Caucasian mothers and their six children.

The sequence came from a boy younger than 10 in good health. J is TRBJ2-3 and V is TRBV7-2, with TRBD2 matching 9 bases. Sequenced material: blood. The CDR3 nucleotides read TGTGCCAGCAGCCTCCAGGCGGGAGGGTCAGATACGCAGTATTTT. This gives the protein CASSLQAGGSDTQYF.